The T cell receptor (beta chain) under discussion was sequenced for a study of beta chain features in type 1 diabetes. Study results and limitations: Equally in patients and controls, PCR might preferentially amplify shorter templates. Moderate yet significant TCRB CDR3 shortening was seen in Type 1 diabetes patients in all four CD4+ subsets. Junctions at VDJ sites from type 1 diabetes patients had fewer insertions and more deletions.

Germline V CDR1 and CDR2: SNHLY, FYNNEI. The CDR3 runs to 12 residues. With 5 bases removed from V and 5 bases from J, the gap between germline ends came to 6 bases. Only one heparinised blood draw was taken per donor, and its volume averaged around 100 mL. The isolated RNA, all of it, was reverse transcribed, so expressed TCRB transcripts were what got sequenced. TCRdb's copy holds only in-frame clones and misses some; the assay was immunoSEQ multiplex PCR. The sample holds 300,000 to 350,000 clones, roughly 12% seen once. A word on this clone: Its specificity is unknown.

This chain uses TRBV2 with TRBJ2-2; D is possibly TRBD2 (5 bases). Sequenced: naive CD4+ T cells from blood. This clonotype originated in a woman under 30 with type 1 diabetes. The CDR3 region has the DNA TGTGCCAGCAGTCGGAGGACCGGGGAGCTGTTTTTT. Residues: CASSRRTGELFF.